The clone carrying this T cell receptor (beta chain) occurred a few times. This entry is derived from a study of beta chain features in type 1 diabetes. The sequenced template was cDNA made from the entire isolated RNA. The table came from immunoSEQ multiplex PCR; TCRdb's copy has only in-frame clones and leaves some out. This sample has roughly 150,000 clones, with about 9.8% found just once. The CDR3 is 15 amino acids. Between the trimmed V and J ends, which lost 0 bases and 8 bases, there was a span of 13 bases. Germline V gives CDR1 SGHDN, CDR2 FVKESK. The TCR originated in a woman aged 18-29 years in good health. Sequences were obtained from central memory CD4+ T cells from blood. J is TRBJ2-2 and V is TRBV14; D ambiguous. CDR3 bases: TGTGCCAGCAGCCAAGATAGACTCCCCGGAGGGGAGCTGTTTTTT. Amino acid sequence: CASSQDRLPGGELFF. The variable domain in full, with the rest retrieved from reference TRBV14 and TRBJ2-2, is EAGVTQFPSHSVIEKGQTVTLRCDPISGHDNLYWYRRVMGKEIKFLLHFVKESKQDESGMPNNRFLAERTGGTYSTLKVQPAELEDSGVYFCASSQDRLPGGELFFGEGSRLTVL.